Listed here is a single T cell receptor beta chain. Antigen unknown. The junction differs from germline at one of its ends, possibly a read error. These data belong to a study of tumor-infiltrating lymphocytes in primary liver carcinoma. The overall study: Subjects presented with primary liver carcinoma managed by surgical resection. Patients, male and female, were 30 to 69 years old. Findings and caveats of the study: Tumors carried a top-250-clone fraction significantly exceeding that of blood (p = 0.039). Between tumor regions, pairs overlapped more than tumor-adjacent and tumor-blood pairs did.

Production of TCR beta cDNA used roughly 0.55 ug total RNA together with a constant-region primer. Libraries covering TCR beta were generated through three nested multiplex PCR rounds (using a slightly modified ARM-PCR). Primers for the first two PCR rounds were TRBV1-TRBV30 forward primers and a C-beta reverse primer (about 9 cycles per round). TCRdb itself ran the multiplex PCR reads through MiXCR, one entry per CDR3 protein. The data contain hundreds of thousands of distinct CDR3 sequences, around 50% of them singletons. It was unsorted whole blood that yielded blood RNA, and germline DNA was also extracted. The CDR3 is made up of 20 amino acids. From germline, CDR1 is SGHAT and CDR2 FQNNGV.

The sequencing sample was made of peripheral blood. The receptor was isolated from a woman in her 30s with primary liver carcinoma and hepatitis B virus infection. The chain is built from TRBV11-2 and TRBJ2-5; 7 nucleotides line up with TRBD2. Here the CDR3 DNA reads TGTGCCAGCAGCTTAAACGCGATGTTCCCCTGGGGGGGGAATGAGGAGACTCAGTACTTC. Translation gives CASSLNAMFPWGGNEETQYF.